These 21 T cell receptor beta chains were all obtained from the same sample, sequenced in a study of blood T cell repertoires in COVID-19. This table comes from immunoSEQ multiplex PCR, and its TCRdb copy is limited to in-frame clones, with some not included. The sample consists of fewer than 200,000 clones, 76% of them appearing once. Sequencing was carried out using peripheral blood. The receptors were sampled from a woman aged 50 to 65 with active or convalescent COVID-19.

The rearrangement links TRBV5-1 to TRBJ2-7, with 8 nucleotides matching TRBD1. V dropped 4 bases and J dropped 2; count of bases not matched to a gene: 11. This CDR3 comprises 16 residues. Germline V lookup: CDR1 SGHRS, CDR2 YFSETQ. In DNA, the CDR3 is TGCGCCAGCAGCCAATCCTCCGGGACAGGCACCTACGAGCAGTACTTC. Residues: CASSQSSGTGTYEQYF. Filled out from reference TRBV5-1 and TRBJ2-7, the complete variable domain reads KAGVTQTPRYLIKTRGQQVTLSCSPISGHRSVSWYQQTPGQGLQFLFEYFSETQRNKGNFPGRFSGRQFSNSRSEMNVSTLELGDSALYLCASSQSSGTGTYEQYFGPGTRLTVT.

The table lists this clone with a count of one. The chain joins TRBV5-1 to TRBJ2-1; 10 bases match TRBD1. The CDR3 is made up of 17 amino acids. Trimming took 0 bases from V and 7 from J; bases not matched to a gene: 10. Germline V gene data show CDR1 as SGHRS and CDR2 as YFSETQ. CDR3 residues: CASSLAGQGVVLNEQFF. CDR3 nucleotides: TGCGCCAGCAGCTTGGCCGGACAGGGGGTTGTTTTGAATGAGCAGTTCTTC. Full variable domain (remainder filled in from reference TRBV5-1 and TRBJ2-1): KAGVTQTPRYLIKTRGQQVTLSCSPISGHRSVSWYQQTPGQGLQFLFEYFSETQRNKGNFPGRFSGRQFSNSRSEMNVSTLELGDSALYLCASSLAGQGVVLNEQFFGPGTRLTVL.

This clone came up a few times. The chain employs TRBV20-1 and TRBJ1-2; weak D call: TRBD1 (5 bases). This CDR3 region has 11 residues. The germline V and J ends were trimmed by 7 bases and 4 bases, with 10 bases remaining between them. Germline V CDR1 and CDR2: DFQATT, SNEGSKA (reference sequence). CDR3 nucleotide sequence: TGCAGTGTCCAGGGATTCTATGGCTACACCTTC. Translating gives CSVQGFYGYTF.

The CDR3 loop is CSVSGQGYGYTF. CDR3 in DNA: TGCAGCGTATCGGGACAGGGGTATGGCTACACCTTC. V is TRBV29-1 and J is TRBJ1-2, with 10 positions matching TRBD1. V was clipped by 6 bases and J by 5 bases; unmatched bases: 3. CDR1 is SQVTM and CDR2 is ANQGSEA in the germline V gene. This CDR3 is 12 amino acids long.

The V call is TRBV7-2, the J call TRBJ2-2; 8 bases align to TRBD1. Trimming at V came to 0 bases and at J to 9 bases, leaving 6 bases not matched to a gene. The germline V gene encodes CDR1 SGHTA and CDR2 FQGNSA. The CDR3 is made up of 15 amino acids. CDR3: CASSLAGQGGRELFF. CDR3 in DNA: TGTGCCAGCAGCTTAGCAGGACAGGGCGGGAGGGAGCTGTTTTTT.

V and J are TRBV28 and TRBJ1-5; D possibly corresponds to TRBD1 (5 bases). V was clipped by 4 bases and J by 4 bases, with 23 bases between them. The CDR3 sequence is 18 residues long. Germline-derived CDR1 and CDR2 are MDHEN and SYDVKM. The chain's CDR3 is CASSSTRGGGRVNQPQHF. The CDR3 coding sequence is TGTGCCAGCAGTTCCACCCGGGGGGGAGGGAGAGTGAATCAGCCCCAGCATTTT. The whole variable domain, filled in from reference TRBV28 and TRBJ1-5, reads DVKVTQSSRYLVKRTGEKVFLECVQDMDHENMFWYRQDPGLGLRLIYFSYDVKMKEKGDIPEGYSVSREKKERFSLILESASTNQTSMYLCASSSTRGGGRVNQPQHFGDGTRLSIL.

V gene TRBV27 combines with J gene TRBJ2-3, with TRBD2 matching over 12 bases. From germline, CDR1 is MNHEY and CDR2 SMNVEV (reference sequence). V lost 5 bases to trimming and J lost 0 bases; unmatched junction nucleotides: 6. The CDR3 runs to 17 residues. CDR3 DNA sequence: TGTGCCAGCAGTCCCAAAGGACTAGCGGGGAGCACAGATACGCAGTATTTT. Encoded protein: CASSPKGLAGSTDTQYF.

The J gene is TRBJ1-4, the V gene TRBV12-3 or TRBV12-4, with D unclear. This CDR3 spans 13 amino acids. The V and J ends lost 6 bases and 1 base respectively, with 6 bases between them. The CDR3 DNA reads TGTGCCAGCAGGCGCCAAACTAATGAAAAACTGTTTTTT. This translates into CASRRQTNEKLFF.

The chain employs TRBV30 and TRBJ1-3, with unresolved D. The CDR3 sequence is 12 residues long. V was clipped by 2 bases and J by 6 bases, with 8 bases between them. Per germline, CDR1 GTSNPN and CDR2 SVGIG (reference sequence). CDR3 sequence: CAWSRRENTIYF. The CDR3 nucleotides are TGTGCCTGGAGTCGGAGGGAAAACACCATATATTTT.

The chain has TRBV5-6 and TRBJ2-1, with 7 positions matching TRBD2. The ends lost 2 bases at V and 4 bases at J; junction bases unmatched: 6. Germline CDR1 reads SGHDT; CDR2 reads YYEEEE. The CDR3 loop spans 15 amino acids. CDR3 loop: CASSLSASGYNEQFF. The CDR3, as DNA: TGTGCCAGCAGCTTATCGGCTAGCGGTTACAATGAGCAGTTCTTC.

The chain combines TRBV6-4 with TRBJ2-3; no clear D gene. CDR1 MRHNA and CDR2 SNTAGT come from the germline V gene. V lost 3 bases and J 0 bases, leaving 10 bases between the germline ends. The length of the CDR3 is 15 residues. CDR3 residues: CASSDSGGSTDTQYF. The CDR3 coding sequence is TGTGCCAGCAGTGATTCCGGCGGAAGCACAGATACGCAGTATTTT.

As to this clone: At one end the junction does not follow the germline gene, possibly because of a read error. This sample includes further DNA sequences coding for the same CDR3. The V gene is TRBV7-8, the J gene TRBJ2-7; 11 bases align to TRBD1. This CDR3 is built from 15 residues. Germline V lookup: CDR1 SGHVS, CDR2 FQNEAQ. CDR3 DNA sequence: TGTGCCAGCAGCTTATGGGACAGGGGGTCCTACGAGCAGTACTTT. As protein: CASSLWDRGSYEQYF.

The chain recombines TRBV7-2 with TRBJ1-4; 8 bases fit TRBD1. The germline V gene encodes CDR1 SGHTA and CDR2 FQGNSA. V was pared by 5 bases and J by 0 bases, with 5 bases of the junction left unmatched. This CDR3 has 16 amino acids. CDR3 protein: CASSPDRATTNEKLFF. As DNA, the CDR3 is TGTGCCAGCAGCCCGGACAGGGCTACAACTAATGAAAAACTGTTTTTT.

The rearrangement uses TRBV6-5 and TRBJ1-2, with D unresolved. The germline V gene encodes CDR1 MNHEY and CDR2 SVGAGI. This CDR3 has 12 residues. The germline V and J ends were trimmed by 6 bases and 7 bases, with 12 bases remaining between them. CDR3 loop: CASSRGEAGYTF. The CDR3 DNA is TGTGCCAGCAGCCGCGGGGAGGCTGGCTACACCTTC.

This clone was found once. CDR3 bases: TGTGCCAGCAGTAACCAGGGGGCAGGTGAAGCTTTCTTT. Translation: CASSNQGAGEAFF. V and J are TRBV6-5 and TRBJ1-1; 8 bases are a match to TRBD1. The CDR3 contains 13 residues. Germline V lookup: CDR1 MNHEY, CDR2 SVGAGI. V gave up 5 bases and J gave up 7 bases; unmatched junction bases: 6.

The chain has TRBV9 and TRBJ1-3; D remains ambiguous. V was clipped by 3 bases and J by 2 bases, with 12 bases between them. Germline CDR1 reads SGDLS; CDR2 reads YYNGEE. CDR3 length equals 15 residues. CDR3 nucleotide sequence: TGTGCCAGCAGCGCCTCCGACGGGACTGGAAACACCATATATTTT. Translation: CASSASDGTGNTIYF.

The chain has TRBV5-1 and TRBJ1-6; the D gene is possibly TRBD1 (5 bases). Germline values: CDR1 SGHRS, CDR2 YFSETQ. V shed 0 bases and J shed 6 bases, with 7 bases lying between them. The CDR3 is made up of 14 amino acids. CDR3 residues: CASSLGQSNSPLHF. CDR3 DNA: TGCGCCAGCAGCTTGGGACAGAGTAATTCACCCCTCCACTTT.

V gene TRBV11-2 combines with J gene TRBJ1-1; TRBD1 might be the D (5 bases). Deletions cut 5 bases from V and 5 bases from J, with 18 bases between. In germline, CDR1 is SGHAT, CDR2 FQNNGV. This CDR3 is 15 amino acids long. CDR3 in amino acids: CASSPGQGRYTEAFF. For the CDR3, the DNA is TGTGCCAGCAGCCCTGGACAAGGGAGGTATACTGAAGCTTTCTTT.

The rearrangement links TRBV7-2 to TRBJ2-7; 11 bases are shared with TRBD2. CDR3 length equals 16 residues. Germline V lookup: CDR1 SGHTA, CDR2 FQGNSA. The V gene end was trimmed by 2 bases and the J gene end by 2 bases; junction bases not matched to a gene: 5. The CDR3 DNA is TGTGCCAGCAGCTTATCTATAGCGGGAGGGCCCTACGAGCAGTACTTC. This gives the protein CASSLSIAGGPYEQYF.

The genes are TRBV6-6 and TRBJ1-6; possibly TRBD1 for D (5 bases). Germline V gene lookup returns CDR1 MNHNY and CDR2 SVGAGI (reference sequence). The CDR3 is 13 residues long. V lost 5 bases and J lost 7, with 9 bases in between. Here the CDR3 reads CASSGGGNSPLHF. The CDR3, as DNA: TGTGCCAGCAGTGGCGGGGGGAATTCACCCCTCCACTTT.

The CDR3 region has the DNA TGTGCCAGCAGCACTACAGGGTTCCAAGAGACCCAGTACTTC. It specifies CASSTTGFQETQYF. The chain combines TRBV6-5 with TRBJ2-5; TRBD1 might be the D (6 bases). The V gene's germline CDR1 is MNHEY and CDR2 SVGAGI. With 6 bases removed from V and 1 base from J, the gap between germline ends came to 12 bases. The CDR3 length is 14 residues.